These 7 T cell receptor beta chains were sequenced from one sample in a study of OX40 agonist ivuxolimab in advanced cancers. Profiling relied on immunoSEQ multiplex PCR, and the TCRdb table lists in-frame clones only, not all of them. The data contain approximately 100,000 clones, around 88% of them seen just once; the ten biggest clones take up under 0.55%. Here the sequenced sample was CD4+ or CD8+ T cells sorted from blood, taken in a trial of the OX40 agonist ivuxolimab. These receptors all stem from an adult with an advanced solid tumor such as melanoma, head and neck, liver or kidney cancer.

Only a few counts were recorded for this clone. V gene TRBV19 combines with J gene TRBJ2-5, with a possible D match to TRBD1 (6 bases). The germline gives CDR1 LNHDA, CDR2 SQIVND (reference sequence). This CDR3 comprises 14 residues. Trimming took 3 bases from V and 4 from J, leaving 12 bases between them. CDR3 bases: TGTGCCAGTAGTATTCGCAGGGGTGGAGAGACCCAGTACTTC. Protein: CASSIRRGGETQYF.

A note on this clone: As the CDR3 is not closed by the conserved phenylalanine or tryptophan, this likely results from a read error. The chain links TRBV5-6 to TRBJ1-6; D is perhaps TRBD1 (5 bases). The CDR3 contains 15 residues. CDR1 is SGHDT and CDR2 is YYEEEE in the germline V gene. V lost 4 bases to trimming and J lost 7 bases, with 15 bases between them. CDR3 loop: CASSPGPLRNSPLHL. The CDR3 bases are TGTGCCAGCAGCCCGGGACCGCTAAGGAATTCACCCCTCCACCTT.

The genes are TRBV29-1 and TRBJ2-5; 7 bases agree with TRBD2. This CDR3 spans 14 amino acids. The germline V gene has CDR1 SQVTM and CDR2 ANQGSEA. With 6 bases clipped from V and 5 bases from J, the junction kept 12 bases outside the gene matches. CDR3 bases: TGCAGCGTGGGGAGGGTAGGGGTCAGGGAGACCCAGTACTTC. Its protein product is CSVGRVGVRETQYF.

The chain carries TRBV2 and TRBJ2-3, with TRBD1 as a possible D gene (9 bases). Germline V gives CDR1 SNHLY, CDR2 FYNNEI. The CDR3 spans 15 residues. With 5 bases removed from V and 5 bases from J, the gap between germline ends came to 17 bases. CDR3 sequence: CASSPGQGLVDTQYF. The CDR3 nucleotides are TGTGCCAGCAGTCCGGGACAGGGACTAGTAGATACGCAGTATTTT.

The V and J genes are TRBV2 and TRBJ2-3; D perhaps matches TRBD2 (6 bases). The CDR3 totals 11 residues. Trimming took 8 bases from V and 10 from J, leaving 13 bases between them. In germline, CDR1 is SNHLY, CDR2 FYNNEI. The CDR3 is CASQLREAQYF. CDR3 in DNA: TGTGCCAGCCAGCTTAGGGAGGCGCAGTATTTT.

This sequence joins TRBV12-5 and TRBJ2-2, with D perhaps TRBD2 (5 bases). The CDR3 runs 15 residues. Germline lookup yields CDR1 LGHNT and CDR2 FRNRAP. V gave up 1 base and J gave up 3 bases, with 9 bases separating them. In DNA, the CDR3 is TGTGCTAGTGGTTTGGAGAGCGGCTACACCGGGGAGCTGTTTTTT. Protein sequence: CASGLESGYTGELFF. Drawing the rest from reference TRBV12-5 and TRBJ2-2, the complete variable domain is DARVTQTPRHKVTEMGQEVTMRCQPILGHNTVFWYRQTMMQGLELLAYFRNRAPLDDSGMPKDRFSAEMPDATLATLKIQPSEPRDSAVYFCASGLESGYTGELFFGEGSRLTVL.

The rearrangement links TRBV7-2 to TRBJ1-5, with TRBD1 matching 8 bases. This CDR3 is built from 14 residues. V was clipped by 4 bases and J by 2 bases; unmatched bases: 1. The V gene's germline CDR1 is SGHTA and CDR2 FQGNSA. The CDR3 reads CASSSDRGNQPQHF. The CDR3, as DNA: TGTGCCAGCAGCTCGGACAGGGGCAATCAGCCCCAGCATTTT. Combining the CDR3 with reference TRBV7-2 and TRBJ1-5 gives the whole variable domain GAGVSQSPSNKVTEKGKDVELRCDPISGHTALYWYRQSLGQGLEFLIYFQGNSAPDKSGLPSDRFSAERTGGSVSTLTIQRTQQEDSAVYLCASSSDRGNQPQHFGDGTRLSIL.